This T cell receptor beta chain was found in a study of beta chain features in type 1 diabetes. Whole-study results and caveats: Relative to healthy donors, patients appeared to have naive, central memory and Treg TCRB repertoires that were more similar.

The investigators reverse transcribed all of the isolated RNA, so they sequenced expressed TCRB transcripts. Profiling relied on immunoSEQ multiplex PCR, and the TCRdb table lists in-frame clones only, not all of them. The table records 310,000 or so clones, less than 9.5% of them present only once. About this clone: The target antigen is unknown.

This receptor was obtained from a woman between 18 and 29 years old in good health. The sequencing sample was made of central memory CD4+ T cells from blood.

The CDR3 DNA reads as TGTGCCAGCAGCCATAGCTGGGAGCAGTTCTTC. It codes for CASSHSWEQFF. The chain uses TRBV14 and TRBJ2-1; D is undetermined. CDR1 and CDR2 from the germline V gene are SGHDN and FVKESK. The length of the CDR3 is 11 residues. Trimming stripped 3 bases from V and 10 bases from J, with 7 bases between. Variable domain in full (rest from reference TRBV14 and TRBJ2-1): EAGVTQFPSHSVIEKGQTVTLRCDPISGHDNLYWYRRVMGKEIKFLLHFVKESKQDESGMPNNRFLAERTGGTYSTLKVQPAELEDSGVYFCASSHSWEQFFGPGTRLTVL.